This is a list of T cell receptor beta chains from one sample in a study of T cells in Graves' hyperthyroidism and ophthalmopathy. Each CDR3 protein gets one entry after TCRdb re-called the multiplex PCR reads with MiXCR. The sample consists of about 570,000 distinct CDR3 sequences, around 46% of them appearing once. Sequencing was done on a sample of peripheral blood or thyroid tissue (not recorded which). The receptors stem from an adult woman with Graves' disease, either hyperthyroidism or ophthalmopathy (not recorded which). CDR3s include the opening cysteine and the closing phenylalanine or tryptophan. D genes are given only for firm matches. The size of a clone is reported for some rows only, either as once, few or many, or as a class for expanded clones.

v_gene: TRBV9
abundance: NA
j_gene: TRBJ2-5
d_gene: TRBD2
CDR3nt: TGTGCCAGCAGCTCCGGACTAGCGGGAATGGGAGAGACCCAGTACTTC
CDR3aa: CASSSGLAGMGETQYF

v_gene: TRBV20-1
abundance: NA
j_gene: TRBJ1-1
d_gene: NA
CDR3nt: TGCAGTTGGACAGAGAACACTGAAGCTTTCTTT
CDR3aa: CSWTENTEAFF

v_gene: TRBV10-3
abundance: NA
j_gene: TRBJ2-7
d_gene: TRBD1
CDR3nt: TGTGCCACCGAACCCGGGACAGGGGGATTGTACGAGCAGTACTTC
CDR3aa: CATEPGTGGLYEQYF

v_gene: TRBV7-6
abundance: NA
j_gene: TRBJ2-3
d_gene: NA
CDR3nt: TGTGCCAGCAGCTTTGTAGGGAAAATCACAGATACGCAGTATTTT
CDR3aa: CASSFVGKITDTQYF

v_gene: TRBV7-9
abundance: many
j_gene: TRBJ1-1
d_gene: NA
CDR3nt: TGTGCCAGCAGCCTCCAGGGGTATCCTGAAGCTTTCTTT
CDR3aa: CASSLQGYPEAFF

v_gene: TRBV9
abundance: many
j_gene: TRBJ2-7
d_gene: TRBD2
CDR3nt: TGTGCCAGCACCGCCGCGGGAGGGCCTGTAAACGAGCAGTACTTC
CDR3aa: CASTAAGGPVNEQYF

v_gene: TRBV7-8
abundance: NA
j_gene: TRBJ2-3
d_gene: NA
CDR3nt: TGTGCCAGCAGCTTAGGGACCTACGGCACAGATACGCAGTATTTT
CDR3aa: CASSLGTYGTDTQYF

v_gene: TRBV25-1
abundance: few
j_gene: TRBJ2-7
d_gene: TRBD1
CDR3nt: TGTGCCAGCAGTGTGTCAGGGGGACGCGACGAGCAGTACTTC
CDR3aa: CASSVSGGRDEQYF

v_gene: TRBV9
abundance: many
j_gene: TRBJ1-2
d_gene: NA
CDR3nt: TGTGCCAGCAGCGTAGTCGGGGATGCAGACTATGGCTACACCTTC
CDR3aa: CASSVVGDADYGYTF

v_gene: TRBV3-1
abundance: many
j_gene: TRBJ1-1
d_gene: NA
CDR3nt: TGTGCCAGCAGCCAAGATGTCGGGGGCGAGGCTTTCTTT
CDR3aa: CASSQDVGGEAFF

v_gene: TRBV5-1
abundance: NA
j_gene: TRBJ2-7
d_gene: NA
CDR3nt: NA
CDR3aa: CASSIYLCGVEAQGYEQYF

v_gene: TRBV2
abundance: NA
j_gene: TRBJ1-1
d_gene: NA
CDR3nt: TGTGCCAGCAGCCGGACTCATGAAGCTTTCTTT
CDR3aa: CASSRTHEAFF

v_gene: TRBV7-9
abundance: NA
j_gene: TRBJ2-1
d_gene: TRBD2
CDR3nt: TGTGCCAGCAGCTTCGTTCCTAGCGGGACGGACGAGCAGTTCTTC
CDR3aa: CASSFVPSGTDEQFF

v_gene: TRBV15
abundance: NA
j_gene: TRBJ1-2
d_gene: NA
CDR3nt: TGTGCCACCAGCTCACTGGGCCATGGCTACACCTTC
CDR3aa: CATSSLGHGYTF

v_gene: TRBV10-3
abundance: NA
j_gene: TRBJ1-1
d_gene: NA
CDR3nt: TGTGCCAGCAGTTTTCAGCCCGATCACACTGAAGCTTTCTTT
CDR3aa: CASSFQPDHTEAFF

v_gene: TRBV12-3/TRBV12-4
abundance: NA
j_gene: TRBJ1-5
d_gene: TRBD1
CDR3nt: TGTGCCAGCAGCGGACAGGGGGCGTATCAGCCCCAGCATTTT
CDR3aa: CASSGQGAYQPQHF

v_gene: TRBV20-1
abundance: NA
j_gene: TRBJ2-7
d_gene: NA
CDR3nt: TGCAGTGCTTGGTCCTCCGGGTACGAGCAGTACTTC
CDR3aa: CSAWSSGYEQYF

v_gene: TRBV7-2
abundance: NA
j_gene: TRBJ1-5
d_gene: NA
CDR3nt: TGTGCCAGCAGTATCGGGGGAGGAGGCAATCAGCCCCAGCATTTT
CDR3aa: CASSIGGGGNQPQHF

v_gene: TRBV25-1
abundance: few
j_gene: TRBJ1-1
d_gene: NA
CDR3nt: TGTGCCAGCAGTGAATTGGGGTATACCGAAGCTTTCTTT
CDR3aa: CASSELGYTEAFF

v_gene: TRBV29-1
abundance: few
j_gene: TRBJ1-2
d_gene: NA
CDR3nt: TGCAGCGGTCTCTTGGGCGTTGGCTACACCTTC
CDR3aa: CSGLLGVGYTF

v_gene: TRBV5-1
abundance: many
j_gene: TRBJ2-2
d_gene: NA
CDR3nt: TGCGCCAGCAGCCCGGGACCCGAGAACACCGGGGAGCTGTTTTTT
CDR3aa: CASSPGPENTGELFF

v_gene: TRBV27
abundance: NA
j_gene: TRBJ1-2
d_gene: NA
CDR3nt: TGTGCCAGCAGTTTTTCCCCGGTTGATGACGATGGCTACACCTTC
CDR3aa: CASSFSPVDDDGYTF

v_gene: TRBV6-6
abundance: NA
j_gene: TRBJ1-5
d_gene: NA
CDR3nt: TGTGCCAGCAGTTACTCGGGGAAATCGGGTACAGGAGCCAATCAGCCCCAGCATTTT
CDR3aa: CASSYSGKSGTGANQPQHF

v_gene: TRBV20-1
abundance: few
j_gene: TRBJ2-5
d_gene: NA
CDR3nt: TGCAGTGCTAGGGATCGTGGTCGGGAGACCCAGTACTTC
CDR3aa: CSARDRGRETQYF

v_gene: TRBV2
abundance: NA
j_gene: TRBJ2-7
d_gene: NA
CDR3nt: TGTGCCAGCAGTGCTAATCGTGTGGACGAGCAGTACTTC
CDR3aa: CASSANRVDEQYF

v_gene: TRBV24-1
abundance: NA
j_gene: TRBJ1-5
d_gene: TRBD1
CDR3nt: TGTGCCACCAGTGGGACAGGTTACAATCAGCCCCAGCATTTT
CDR3aa: CATSGTGYNQPQHF

v_gene: TRBV4-1
abundance: many
j_gene: TRBJ2-7
d_gene: TRBD1
CDR3nt: TGCGCCAGCAGCGGGACAGGGGTTTTCTCCTACGAGCAGTACTTC
CDR3aa: CASSGTGVFSYEQYF

v_gene: TRBV10-1
abundance: many
j_gene: TRBJ1-6
d_gene: NA
CDR3nt: TGCGCCAGCAGTGAGAACGGTTCACCCCTCCACTTT
CDR3aa: CASSENGSPLHF

v_gene: TRBV7-9
abundance: many
j_gene: TRBJ1-3
d_gene: NA
CDR3nt: TGTGCCAGCAGCTTAGATCGTGTCGGGGTTGCTGGAAACACCATATATTTT
CDR3aa: CASSLDRVGVAGNTIYF

v_gene: TRBV10-3
abundance: many
j_gene: TRBJ1-5
d_gene: TRBD1
CDR3nt: TGTGCCATCAGTTCGGCAGGGGGCAGGCAGCCCCAGCATTTT
CDR3aa: CAISSAGGRQPQHF

v_gene: TRBV7-9
abundance: many
j_gene: TRBJ2-7
d_gene: NA
CDR3nt: TGTGCCAGCAGCTTTGGATTTCGTGGGCGGGACTACGAGCAGTACTTC
CDR3aa: CASSFGFRGRDYEQYF

v_gene: TRBV19
abundance: NA
j_gene: TRBJ2-1
d_gene: NA
CDR3nt: TGTGCCAGTAGTATTTCCCCCCGCCACAATGAGCAGTTCTTC
CDR3aa: CASSISPRHNEQFF

v_gene: TRBV10-2
abundance: NA
j_gene: TRBJ2-7
d_gene: NA
CDR3nt: TGCGCCAGCAGTGCCACGGCTGAACCGTGCTTC
CDR3aa: CASSATAEPCF

v_gene: TRBV3-1
abundance: NA
j_gene: TRBJ1-2
d_gene: NA
CDR3nt: TGTGCCAGCAGCCACTACCATGGCTACACCTTC
CDR3aa: CASSHYHGYTF

v_gene: TRBV4-1
abundance: many
j_gene: TRBJ2-7
d_gene: TRBD2
CDR3nt: TGCGCCAGCAGCCAAGATGGCAGCGGGAGGAGGGAGCAGTACTTC
CDR3aa: CASSQDGSGRREQYF

v_gene: TRBV20-1
abundance: NA
j_gene: TRBJ2-7
d_gene: NA
CDR3nt: TGCAGTGCCCTACCCTATACTGGGTTGGGAAACGAGCAGTACTTC
CDR3aa: CSALPYTGLGNEQYF

v_gene: TRBV7-6
abundance: NA
j_gene: TRBJ1-5
d_gene: NA
CDR3nt: TGTGCCAGCAGCTTAGCCCCGGGGGTAGCGGGCTGTGGGAATCAGCCCCAGCATTTT
CDR3aa: CASSLAPGVAGCGNQPQHF

v_gene: TRBV20-1
abundance: NA
j_gene: TRBJ2-5
d_gene: TRBD2
CDR3nt: TGCAGTGCTGTGGGACTAGCGGGAGGGCCAGCAGAGACCCAGTACTTC
CDR3aa: CSAVGLAGGPAETQYF

v_gene: TRBV9
abundance: many
j_gene: TRBJ1-3
d_gene: NA
CDR3nt: TGTGCCAGCAGCGCTGTGGGGTGGCGGGACACCATATATTTT
CDR3aa: CASSAVGWRDTIYF

v_gene: TRBV7-9
abundance: few
j_gene: TRBJ2-7
d_gene: NA
CDR3nt: TGTGCCAGCAGTTTCGACTTCGGGGACCCCACGGAGGAGCAGTACTTC
CDR3aa: CASSFDFGDPTEEQYF

v_gene: TRBV2
abundance: NA
j_gene: TRBJ2-5
d_gene: NA
CDR3nt: TGTGCCAGCGCAACGGCCCCAATGGAGACCCAGTACTTC
CDR3aa: CASATAPMETQYF

v_gene: TRBV28
abundance: NA
j_gene: TRBJ1-2
d_gene: TRBD1
CDR3nt: TGTGCCAGCACCGTCACAGGGGGCGTTGGTGGCTACACCTTC
CDR3aa: CASTVTGGVGGYTF

v_gene: TRBV28
abundance: many
j_gene: TRBJ2-7
d_gene: TRBD2
CDR3nt: TGTGCCAGCAGTTCCCCTAGCGGGAGAGTCGAGCAGTACTTC
CDR3aa: CASSSPSGRVEQYF

v_gene: TRBV11-2
abundance: NA
j_gene: TRBJ1-1
d_gene: NA
CDR3nt: TGTGCCAGCAGCTTACCTGGATGGGGCACTGAAGCTTTCTTT
CDR3aa: CASSLPGWGTEAFF

v_gene: TRBV11-2
abundance: many
j_gene: TRBJ1-1
d_gene: NA
CDR3nt: TGTGCCAGCAGCTTAGATAGGACGGGCACTGAAGCTTTCTTT
CDR3aa: CASSLDRTGTEAFF

v_gene: TRBV20-1
abundance: few
j_gene: TRBJ1-2
d_gene: NA
CDR3nt: TGCAGTGCTAGAGATTTGGGGAACTATGGCTACACCTTC
CDR3aa: CSARDLGNYGYTF

v_gene: TRBV24-1
abundance: NA
j_gene: TRBJ2-7
d_gene: TRBD1
CDR3nt: TGTGCCACCAGTGATTCCGGGACAGGGACCATGGTGATCTACGAGCAGTACTTC
CDR3aa: CATSDSGTGTMVIYEQYF

v_gene: TRBV5-6
abundance: NA
j_gene: TRBJ1-2
d_gene: TRBD1
CDR3nt: TGTGCCAGCAGCTTGGGGGACAGGGGCTACTATGGCTACACCTTC
CDR3aa: CASSLGDRGYYGYTF

v_gene: TRBV6-6
abundance: NA
j_gene: TRBJ1-1
d_gene: NA
CDR3nt: TGTGCCAGCAGTTGGGGCGAGGGAGAAGCTTTCTTT
CDR3aa: CASSWGEGEAFF

v_gene: TRBV29-1
abundance: NA
j_gene: TRBJ2-7
d_gene: NA
CDR3nt: TGCAGCTTGGGCTCACAAACCTACGAGCAGTACTTC
CDR3aa: CSLGSQTYEQYF

v_gene: TRBV12-3/TRBV12-4
abundance: NA
j_gene: TRBJ1-1
d_gene: NA
CDR3nt: TGTGCCAGCAGTTTAGAAAGGGAGGGCACTGAAGCTTTCTTT
CDR3aa: CASSLEREGTEAFF

v_gene: TRBV6-1
abundance: NA
j_gene: TRBJ1-6
d_gene: NA
CDR3nt: TGTGCCAGCAGTGAACAGTTAACGGGGGCGAATAATTCACCCCTCCACTTT
CDR3aa: CASSEQLTGANNSPLHF

v_gene: TRBV5-1
abundance: few
j_gene: TRBJ2-2
d_gene: TRBD2
CDR3nt: TGCGCCACCACCGGGACTAGCGCCAAAACCGGGGAGCTGTTTTTT
CDR3aa: CATTGTSAKTGELFF

v_gene: TRBV29-1
abundance: few
j_gene: TRBJ2-1
d_gene: TRBD2
CDR3nt: TGCAGCTCCCACCGGACTAGCGGCTCCTACAATGAGCAGTTCTTC
CDR3aa: CSSHRTSGSYNEQFF

v_gene: TRBV29-1
abundance: few
j_gene: TRBJ1-1
d_gene: NA
CDR3nt: TGCAGTCTAGGCGGGAACACTGAAGCTTTCTTT
CDR3aa: CSLGGNTEAFF

v_gene: TRBV29-1
abundance: NA
j_gene: TRBJ1-5
d_gene: NA
CDR3nt: TGCAGCGTTGGGGGGGCCCCCTATCAGCCCCAGCATTTT
CDR3aa: CSVGGAPYQPQHF

v_gene: TRBV7-9
abundance: many
j_gene: TRBJ2-5
d_gene: NA
CDR3nt: TGTGCCAGCAGCTTAGTGCGGGGAGAAGAGACCCAGTACTTC
CDR3aa: CASSLVRGEETQYF

v_gene: TRBV12-3/TRBV12-4
abundance: few
j_gene: TRBJ1-2
d_gene: NA
CDR3nt: TGTGCCAGCTTATTCAGGGGAGATGGCTACACCTTC
CDR3aa: CASLFRGDGYTF